In its sample, the clone carrying this T cell receptor (beta chain) was seen once. The data belong to a study of Tregs in tolerant kidney transplant recipients. The table came from immunoSEQ multiplex PCR; TCRdb's copy has only in-frame clones and leaves some out. The table records about 240,000 clones, approximately 83% of them present only once. V trimming: 1 base; J trimming: 3 bases; junction bases outside the gene matches: 9. CDR3 length equals 18 residues. Germline CDR1 reads MGHRA; CDR2 reads YSYEKL. The J gene is TRBJ2-5, the V gene TRBV4-1, with 12 nucleotides matching TRBD2. The sample was CD4+ T cells from blood. The receptor was isolated from a human donor in good health. CDR3 sequence reads: CASSQAGLAGGPEETQYF. The DNA of the CDR3 is TGCGCCAGCAGCCAAGCGGGGCTAGCGGGGGGGCCTGAAGAGACCCAGTACTTC.